This T cell receptor beta chain was sequenced for a study of OX40 agonist ivuxolimab in advanced cancers. Overall study results and limits: At 0.1 to 3.0 mg/kg and by week 6, clonal expansion occurred in CD4+ and CD8+ blood T cells.

Note on this clone: Its target is not known.

This table comes from immunoSEQ multiplex PCR, and its TCRdb copy is limited to in-frame clones, with some not included. Among tens of thousands of clones, more than 80% were seen once, and the ten largest hold 4.8%. The clonotype was recovered from an adult with an advanced solid tumor such as melanoma, head and neck, liver or kidney cancer. The sequencing here drew on CD4+ or CD8+ T cells sorted from blood, taken in a trial of the OX40 agonist ivuxolimab.

The DNA of the CDR3 is TGTGCCAGCAGTCCCCCGGTTACACACGGGGAGCTGTTTTTT. It encodes CASSPPVTHGELFF. This chain uses TRBV28 with TRBJ2-2; no firm D call. Germline V gene sequence: CDR1 MDHEN, CDR2 SYDVKM. The CDR3 covers 14 residues. Between the trimmed V and J ends, which lost 5 bases and 7 bases, there was a span of 14 bases.